A selection of T cell receptor beta chains follows, all from one sample in a study of blood T cell repertoires in COVID-19. Repertoires were generated with immunoSEQ multiplex PCR, while TCRdb's copy carries only in-frame clones and drops some. The sample has a few hundred thousand clones; roughly 84% are singletons. Sequenced sample: peripheral blood. Source of these receptors: a woman between 18 and 30 years old with acute or convalescent COVID-19. Each CDR3 is given without its conserved first and last residue.

V	CDR3
TRBV18	ASAPGQGNNQPQH
TRBV4-3	ASSQDYPSGMGPGELF
TRBV6-2/TRBV6-3	ASSYQGSYEQY
TRBV10-1	ASSADNEQF
TRBV5-1	ASSLRGSYNEQF
TRBV5-4	ASSADRGWTGELF
TRBV3-1/TRBV3-2	ASSHGTGGNEQF
TRBV27	ASSLLQGQNEQY
TRBV7-9	ASSQGTSGGQETQY
TRBV4-3	ASSQDMGLKETQY
TRBV28	ASSLSAGMGQPQH
TRBV28	ASTGQGNTEAF
TRBV19	ASGAIGTSGRAVEF
TRBV6-5	ASRGLGPSGYT
TRBV27	ASRGPSGSFYEQF
TRBV4-3	ASSHKMGLGSGYT